This T cell receptor (beta chain) was captured by sequencing in a study of shared clonotypes between healthy human individuals. General study findings and limits: Investigators collected only blood, and repertoires in tissues likely differ.

Concerning this clone: Its antigen remains unknown.

Sorted-subset replicate PCRs used about 200 ng of genomic DNA. This amount corresponded to about 29,000 T cell genomes. The protocol was immunoSEQ multiplex PCR, while the TCRdb copy is restricted to in-frame clones and leaves out a portion. Among about 1 million clones listed, 65% to 80% were seen once. This clonotype originated in a man aged 18 to 29 in good health. What was sequenced was memory CD4+ T cells sorted from blood. Subset noted: CD45RA-negative fraction.

Here the CDR3 reads CASSGRGAWEETQYF. The CDR3 DNA follows: TGTGCCAGCAGCGGTAGGGGGGCATGGGAAGAGACCCAGTACTTC. The V and J genes are TRBV9 and TRBJ2-5, with D perhaps given as TRBD1 or TRBD2 (6 bases each). The length of the CDR3 is 15 residues. Germline-derived CDR1 and CDR2 are SGDLS and YYNGEE. The V and J ends lost 3 bases and 3 bases respectively, with 15 bases between them.